The 24 T cell receptor beta chains given below trace back to one sample, sequenced in a study of blood T cell repertoires in COVID-19. The data were produced by immunoSEQ multiplex PCR, yet TCRdb's version contains in-frame clones alone and is incomplete. This repertoire shows about 61,000 clones, roughly 80% found once; its top ten account for less than 7%. Sequences were obtained from peripheral blood. These TCRs come from a woman in her seventies with acute or convalescent COVID-19.

This clone was counted only a few times. The CDR3 loop reads CASMSWGGTDTQYF. The CDR3 DNA follows: TGTGCCAGTATGTCTTGGGGGGGCACAGATACGCAGTATTTT. The chain employs TRBV19 and TRBJ2-3, with a tentative D call TRBD2 (6 bases). The CDR3 spans 14 residues. Trimming pared 7 bases from V and 1 base from J, leaving 12 bases between. Germline V gene sequence: CDR1 LNHDA, CDR2 SQIVND (reference sequence).

The chain links TRBV10-3 to TRBJ1-2, with 7 bases matching TRBD1. Germline CDR1 reads ENHRY; CDR2 reads SYGVKD. The junction had 6 bases not matched to a gene; V was cut back by 2 bases and J by 6 bases. The CDR3 totals 14 residues. CDR3 sequence (DNA): TGTGCCATCAGTGAGATGTCAGGGGGAGATGGCTACACCTTC. It encodes CAISEMSGGDGYTF.

The CDR3 sequence: CASSLAPGVRNEQFF. The DNA for the CDR3 is TGTGCCAGCAGCTTAGCCCCGGGGGTAAGGAATGAGCAGTTCTTC. The chain recombines TRBV13 with TRBJ2-1; a weak D match, TRBD2 (6 bases). Looked up from germline, CDR1 is PRHDT and CDR2 is FYEKMQ (reference sequence). The CDR3 consists of 15 residues. V lost 1 base to trimming and J lost 7 bases, with 14 bases between them.

This clone showed up just once. This sequence joins TRBV5-4 and TRBJ1-1; TRBD1 matches 8 bases. V was pared by 5 bases and J by 4 bases, with 1 base of the junction left unmatched. This CDR3 is built from 12 residues. Germline CDR1 SGHNT, CDR2 YYREEE (reference sequence). The CDR3 DNA follows: TGTGCCAGCAGTACAGGGGGCACTGAAGCTTTCTTT. It yields the protein CASSTGGTEAFF.

This clone has a single count. The V gene is TRBV7-6, the J gene TRBJ2-7; the D gene is possibly TRBD1 (6 bases). This CDR3 comprises 16 residues. V lost 5 bases and J lost 0, with 17 bases in between. Germline CDR1 is SGHVS and CDR2 is FNYEAQ. This CDR3 is CASSQIRDTPSYEQYF. The CDR3 DNA reads as TGTGCCAGCAGCCAAATCCGGGACACTCCCTCCTACGAGCAGTACTTC.

The chain has TRBV2 and TRBJ2-1; perhaps TRBD2 as D (5 bases). V was cut by 6 bases and J by 7 bases, with 16 bases left in between. The germline V gene has CDR1 SNHLY and CDR2 FYNNEI. The CDR3 totals 14 residues. The CDR3 here is CASSAIYRENEQFF. DNA of the CDR3: TGTGCCAGCAGCGCGATTTATAGGGAGAATGAGCAGTTCTTC.

This sequence joins TRBV7-8 and TRBJ2-5, with D possibly matching TRBD1 (5 bases). Germline values: CDR1 SGHVS, CDR2 FQNEAQ. V was trimmed by 5 bases and J by 2 bases, leaving 9 bases between them. CDR3 length: 13 residues. The CDR3: CASSPDSQETQYF. The CDR3, as DNA: TGTGCCAGCAGCCCAGACAGTCAAGAGACCCAGTACTTC.

The chain employs TRBV19 and TRBJ2-3; 7 bases fit TRBD2. The length of the CDR3 is 14 residues. After removal of 3 bases from V and 3 bases from J, the junction contained 3 bases not matched to a gene. From germline, CDR1 is LNHDA and CDR2 SQIVND (reference sequence). The chain's CDR3 is CASSILAATDTQYF. The CDR3 bases are TGTGCCAGTAGTATCCTAGCGGCGACAGATACGCAGTATTTT.

The chain employs TRBV19 and TRBJ2-3; 7 bases fit TRBD1. The CDR3 totals 14 residues. The germline V gene has CDR1 LNHDA and CDR2 SQIVND (reference sequence). Trimming took 6 bases from V and 4 from J; bases not matched to a gene: 7. The CDR3 spells CASSQDRSADTQYF. Written as DNA, the CDR3 is TGTGCCAGTAGCCAGGACAGGTCCGCAGATACGCAGTATTTT.

This rearrangement joins TRBV2 to TRBJ2-2; a possible D gene is TRBD2 (6 bases). This CDR3 region has 13 residues. The germline CDR1 and CDR2 sequences are SNHLY and FYNNEI. The V end lost 8 bases, the J end lost 4 bases, and 11 bases lay between the germline ends. CDR3 sequence reads: CASALASTGELFF. CDR3 nucleotide sequence: TGTGCCAGCGCACTAGCTTCCACCGGGGAGCTGTTTTTT. Filled out from reference TRBV2 and TRBJ2-2, the complete variable domain reads EPEVTQTPSHQVTQMGQEVILRCVPISNHLYFYWYRQILGQKVEFLVSFYNNEISEKSEIFDDQFSVERPDGSNFTLKIRSTKLEDSAMYFCASALASTGELFFGEGSRLTVL.

V usage is TRBV5-1 and J usage is TRBJ2-3, with 9 bases identical to TRBD2. This CDR3 spans 17 amino acids. The germline V gene has CDR1 SGHRS and CDR2 YFSETQ. V dropped 4 bases and J dropped 0; count of bases not matched to a gene: 9. The CDR3 is CASSPAGGYISTDTQYF. Here the CDR3 DNA reads TGCGCCAGCAGCCCAGCGGGGGGCTATATAAGCACAGATACGCAGTATTTT.

The V call is TRBV27, the J call TRBJ2-3; a weak D match, TRBD2 (6 bases). The V gene lost 7 bases and the J gene lost 4 bases, with 18 bases spanning the gap. CDR1 and CDR2 from the germline V gene are MNHEY and SMNVEV (reference sequence). The CDR3 contains 15 residues. This chain's CDR3 is CASKVSGTGADTQYF. The CDR3 DNA is TGTGCCAGCAAGGTTTCGGGTACGGGGGCAGATACGCAGTATTTT.

This clone has only a few counts. The rearrangement links TRBV7-2 to TRBJ2-5; D might be TRBD2 (5 bases). The V gene's germline CDR1 is SGHTA and CDR2 FQGNSA. The V gene lost 3 bases and the J gene lost 7 bases, with 21 bases spanning the gap. The CDR3 has 16 amino acids. The CDR3 spells CASSFMGDANIRTQYF. The CDR3 nucleotides read TGTGCCAGCAGCTTTATGGGAGACGCCAATATTCGGACCCAGTACTTC.

This chain joins TRBV28 and TRBJ2-5; D is unresolved. CDR3 length: 14 amino acids. V lost 10 bases, J lost 1 base, and 16 bases lay in between. Germline CDR1 reads MDHEN; CDR2 reads SYDVKM. The CDR3 DNA follows: TGTGCCACCTCACGCACCCTAGTCCAAGAGACCCAGTACTTC. Its translation is CATSRTLVQETQYF.

CDR3 DNA: TGTGCCGTTCTGAAGGGGGGGGCCTACGAGCAGTACTTC. Amino acid sequence: CAVLKGGAYEQYF. The V call is TRBV10-3, the J call TRBJ2-7, with a possible D match to TRBD2 (7 bases). This CDR3 spans 13 amino acids. Looked up from germline, CDR1 is ENHRY and CDR2 is SYGVKD. Trimming stripped 11 bases from V and 2 bases from J, with 16 bases between.

The chain joins TRBV28 to TRBJ2-5; maybe TRBD1 (5 bases). Germline CDR1 is MDHEN and CDR2 is SYDVKM. This CDR3 is 12 amino acids long. The ends were cut back, 10 bases at V and 7 bases at J, with 16 bases in the middle. The CDR3 DNA follows: TGTGCCACGAGGACACTTTTTGGGACCCAGTACTTC. Translating gives CATRTLFGTQYF.

CDR3 sequence: CASSVLPGTGSLGNTIYF. CDR3 in DNA: TGTGCCAGCAGCGTACTCCCGGGGACAGGGTCCCTCGGAAACACCATATATTTT. This sequence joins TRBV9 and TRBJ1-3; the match to TRBD1 covers 9 bases. This CDR3 is 18 amino acids long. Germline CDR1 and CDR2: SGDLS and YYNGEE. V lost 1 base and J lost 4; bases outside the gene matches: 12.

This clone showed up just a few times. V usage is TRBV25-1 and J usage is TRBJ1-1; TRBD1 matches 8 bases. Germline V CDR1 and CDR2: MGHDK, SYGVNS. The CDR3 runs 15 residues. Trimming cost V 2 bases and J 0 bases; bases outside gene matches: 2. CDR3 region: CASSEPGQVNTEAFF. CDR3 DNA: TGTGCCAGCAGTGAACCGGGACAGGTGAACACTGAAGCTTTCTTT.

The CDR3 protein is CASSLNGNEQFF. CDR3 DNA sequence: TGTGCCAGCAGCTTAAACGGGAATGAGCAGTTCTTC. The rearrangement uses TRBV7-2 and TRBJ2-1, with unresolved D. With 2 bases removed from V and 7 bases from J, the gap between germline ends came to 6 bases. The germline V gene has CDR1 SGHTA and CDR2 FQGNSA. The CDR3 has 12 amino acids.

The J gene is TRBJ2-7, the V gene TRBV28; 7 bases are a match to TRBD1. The CDR3 spans 15 residues. J gave up 2 bases and V 6 bases, and 10 bases lay outside the gene matches. Germline CDR1 MDHEN, CDR2 SYDVKM. This CDR3 reads CASSSTRGRTYEQYF. DNA for the CDR3: TGTGCCAGCAGCAGCACTAGGGGGCGCACCTACGAGCAGTACTTC. Combining the CDR3 with reference TRBV28 and TRBJ2-7 gives the whole variable domain DVKVTQSSRYLVKRTGEKVFLECVQDMDHENMFWYRQDPGLGLRLIYFSYDVKMKEKGDIPEGYSVSREKKERFSLILESASTNQTSMYLCASSSTRGRTYEQYFGPGTRLTVT.

V gene TRBV6-6 combines with J gene TRBJ2-5; 10 bases agree with TRBD2. The V gene's germline CDR1 is MNHNY and CDR2 SVGAGI (reference sequence). With V trimmed by 0 bases and J by 2 bases, 0 bases remained unmatched. CDR3 length: 15 amino acids. CDR3: CASSYSTSGQETQYF. In DNA, the CDR3 is TGTGCCAGCAGTTACTCGACTAGCGGGCAAGAGACCCAGTACTTC.

The J gene is TRBJ1-1, the V gene TRBV3-1 (or the pseudogene TRBV3-2), with D perhaps matching TRBD1 (5 bases). This CDR3 is built from 13 residues. Germline assignment: CDR1 LGHDT and CDR2 YNNKEL (reference sequence). V was cut by 0 bases and J by 11 bases, with 13 bases left in between. CDR3 sequence: CASSQERGSRAFF. The CDR3 DNA sequence: TGTGCCAGCAGCCAAGAGCGGGGCTCCAGGGCTTTCTTT.

This chain uses TRBV29-1 with TRBJ2-5; TRBD1 agrees at 9 bases. J was trimmed by 7 bases and V by 4 bases; bases with no gene match: 1. Germline V gene sequence: CDR1 SQVTM, CDR2 ANQGSEA. The CDR3 sequence is 11 residues long. The CDR3 coding sequence is TGCAGCGTTGGACAGGGGGGGACCCAGTACTTC. As protein: CSVGQGGTQYF.

The chain couples TRBV19 to TRBJ2-7; tentative D call: TRBD1 (5 bases). The V gene's germline CDR1 is LNHDA and CDR2 SQIVND (reference sequence). V lost 9 bases, J lost 3 bases, and 9 bases lay in between. This CDR3 is 11 amino acids long. As DNA, the CDR3 is TGTGCCAGGGACACCTTCTACGAGCAGTACTTC. As protein: CARDTFYEQYF.